A single sample is the source of the 18 T cell receptor beta chains below, sequenced in a study of T cells in Graves' hyperthyroidism and ophthalmopathy. The investigators amplified TCR beta CDR3 regions from RNA transcripts. When the TCR CDR3 underwent first-round RT-PCR, the HTBI primer set was used. Using its own MiXCR run on the multiplex PCR reads, TCRdb lists one record per CDR3 protein. The table records fewer than 900,000 distinct CDR3 sequences, 16% of them present only once. Input material: blood. These receptors came from a man in his late teens or twenties with Graves' hyperthyroidism.

A word on this clonotype: A much more abundant neighbour one base away suggests this may be a read error. The chain carries TRBV20-1 and TRBJ2-1; TRBD1 matches 12 bases. CDR1 and CDR2 from the germline V gene are DFQATT and SNEGSKA (reference sequence). Trimming removed 5 bases from V and 6 bases from J; junction bases left unmatched: 8. CDR3 length: 15 residues. The CDR3 loop is CSAESRDRGRNEQFF. The CDR3 DNA reads as TGCAGTGCTGAGAGCCGGGACAGGGGGCGCAATGAGCAGTTCTTC.

J is TRBJ2-1 and V is TRBV7-2; TRBD2 agrees at 7 bases. V shed 1 base and J 0 bases; nucleotides not matched to a gene: 9. There are 18 residues in the CDR3. The germline CDR1 and CDR2 sequences are SGHTA and FQGNSA. CDR3 sequence reads: CASSLERRELSSYNEQFF. CDR3 sequence (DNA): TGTGCCAGCAGCTTAGAACGGCGGGAGCTTAGCTCCTACAATGAGCAGTTCTTC.

The sample holds many counts of this clonotype. The chain uses TRBV18 and TRBJ2-1; TRBD1 matches 8 bases. Trimming took 3 bases from V and 0 from J; bases not matched to a gene: 4. The CDR3 contains 16 residues. Germline V gene sequence: CDR1 KGHSH, CDR2 LQKENI. CDR3 bases: TGTGCCAGCTCACCCGACAGGGGCCGCTCCTACAATGAGCAGTTCTTC. Its translation is CASSPDRGRSYNEQFF.

This clonotype was seen at least ten times. This sequence joins TRBV20-1 and TRBJ2-1; possibly TRBD1 for D (6 bases). CDR3 length: 16 residues. The V and J ends lost 6 bases and 7 bases respectively, with 25 bases between them. The germline gives CDR1 DFQATT, CDR2 SNEGSKA (reference sequence). CDR3 in amino acids: CSAGTQGFVQRNEQFF. DNA for the CDR3: TGCAGTGCCGGAACACAGGGTTTTGTCCAAAGGAATGAGCAGTTCTTC.

This clonotype was observed many times. V gene TRBV10-3 combines with J gene TRBJ2-7; 7 nucleotides align to TRBD1. The CDR3 contains 13 residues. Germline-derived CDR1 and CDR2 are ENHRY and SYGVKD. V lost 5 bases to trimming and J lost 4 bases; unmatched junction nucleotides: 5. CDR3: CAISYGTVYEQYF. For the CDR3, the DNA is TGTGCCATCAGTTACGGGACAGTTTACGAGCAGTACTTC.

This clonotype was recorded many times. This rearrangement joins TRBV2 to TRBJ2-3, with D tentatively TRBD1 or TRBD2 (5 bases each). Trimming took 5 bases from V and 5 from J, leaving 14 bases between them. Germline loops: CDR1 SNHLY, CDR2 FYNNEI. The CDR3 is 14 residues long. The CDR3 sequence is CASSTGPPLDTQYF. The CDR3 DNA reads TGTGCCAGCAGTACGGGACCCCCATTAGATACGCAGTATTTT. The entire variable domain, with the rest obtained from reference TRBV2 and TRBJ2-3, is as follows: EPEVTQTPSHQVTQMGQEVILRCVPISNHLYFYWYRQILGQKVEFLVSFYNNEISEKSEIFDDQFSVERPDGSNFTLKIRSTKLEDSAMYFCASSTGPPLDTQYFGPGTRLTVL.

Comment on this clonotype: This may be a read error, as it is one base from a much larger clone. The chain links TRBV10-3 to TRBJ1-4; possible D gene TRBD1, 6 bases. Germline V lookup: CDR1 ENHRY, CDR2 SYGVKD. The CDR3 spans 14 residues. The ends were cut back, 5 bases at V and 6 bases at J, with 13 bases in the middle. CDR3 region: CAISPGAIYEKLFF. DNA of the CDR3: TGTGCCATCAGTCCAGGGGCGATCTATGAAAAACTGTTTTTT.

This clonotype occurred many times. This chain links TRBV12-3 or TRBV12-4 with TRBJ1-2; weak D call: TRBD1 (6 bases). V was pared by 0 bases and J by 8 bases, with 22 bases between. The CDR3 covers 17 residues. The CDR3 DNA follows: TGTGCCAGCAGTTTAGCGTCGGAGGGGGGGGCTAATGAGGGCTACACCTTC. Protein sequence: CASSLASEGGANEGYTF.

This clonotype has more than one count but fewer than ten. The V gene is TRBV7-3, the J gene TRBJ2-5; TRBD2 aligns across 9 bases. The V gene end was trimmed by 3 bases and the J gene end by 4 bases; junction bases not matched to a gene: 6. Germline CDR1 reads SGHTA; CDR2 reads FQGTGA. The CDR3 sequence is 15 residues long. The CDR3 DNA reads TGTGCCAGCAGCTTTAGCGGGAGTTTAGGAGAGACCCAGTACTTC. It translates to CASSFSGSLGETQYF.

This clonotype appeared many times. CDR3 DNA sequence: TGTGCCAGCTCACCAGGTCATAATTCACCCCTCCACTTT. Residues: CASSPGHNSPLHF. This rearrangement joins TRBV18 to TRBJ1-6; D is undetermined. This CDR3 contains 13 residues. Germline V gene data show CDR1 as KGHSH and CDR2 as LQKENI. V lost 2 bases, J lost 5 bases, and 4 bases lay in between.

Ten or more counts support this clonotype. Here the CDR3 DNA reads TGTGCCAGCAGTTTCGCCCTCGGTGGGGGGCTTAACAATGAGCAGTTCTTC. It codes for CASSFALGGGLNNEQFF. The chain links TRBV28 to TRBJ2-1, with D perhaps TRBD1 or TRBD2 (6 bases each). V lost 3 bases and J lost 5, with 20 bases in between. The CDR3 loop spans 17 amino acids. CDR1 and CDR2 (germline): MDHEN, SYDVKM.

This clonotype was counted ten times or more. The V gene is TRBV2, the J gene TRBJ1-5; possible D gene TRBD1, 6 bases. V was trimmed by 3 bases and J by 3 bases, leaving 9 bases between them. CDR3 length: 14 amino acids. Germline V CDR1 and CDR2: SNHLY, FYNNEI. This CDR3 is CASSDGTSNQPQHF. The CDR3 DNA reads as TGTGCCAGCAGTGACGGGACATCCAATCAGCCCCAGCATTTT.

This clonotype was observed a handful of times. The chain has TRBV9 and TRBJ2-7; 8 bases align to TRBD1. The ends lost 4 bases at V and 0 bases at J; junction bases unmatched: 3. The CDR3 is 14 residues long. Germline lookup yields CDR1 SGDLS and CDR2 YYNGEE. The CDR3 nucleotides read TGTGCCAGCAGCCGGGGACAGGTCTCCTACGAGCAGTACTTC. It codes for CASSRGQVSYEQYF.

This clonotype was detected a few times. The V and J genes are TRBV5-1 and TRBJ2-1; 11 bases agree with TRBD2. Germline trimming cut 2 bases from V and 9 bases from J; bases unmatched to any gene: 4. This CDR3 has 14 amino acids. From germline, CDR1 is SGHRS and CDR2 YFSETQ. CDR3 sequence (DNA): TGCGCCAGCAGCTTTACTAGCGGGAGTAGTGAGCAGTTCTTC. Translated, it gives CASSFTSGSSEQFF.

V usage is TRBV15 and J usage is TRBJ1-5; D gene uncertain. The germline CDR1 and CDR2 sequences are LNHNV and YYDKDF (reference sequence). Trimming stripped 5 bases from V and 1 base from J, with 6 bases between. The CDR3 runs 13 residues. Here the CDR3 reads CATSGRSNQPQHF. CDR3 sequence (DNA): TGTGCCACCAGCGGTCGGAGCAATCAGCCCCAGCATTTT. Looking up the rest from reference TRBV15 and TRBJ1-5 gives the full variable domain: DAMVIQNPRYQVTQFGKPVTLSCSQTLNHNVMYWYQQKSSQAPKLLFHYYDKDFNNEADTPDNFQSRRPNTSFCFLDIRSPGLGDTAMYLCATSGRSNQPQHFGDGTRLSIL.

This clonotype came up many times. The chain has TRBV2 and TRBJ1-1, with D tentatively TRBD1 (5 bases). CDR1 SNHLY and CDR2 FYNNEI come from the germline V gene. V lost 4 bases, J lost 3 bases, and 9 bases lay in between. The CDR3 is 13 amino acids. CDR3 in amino acids: CASSVDSHTEAFF. The CDR3 DNA sequence: TGTGCCAGCAGTGTTGACAGCCACACTGAAGCTTTCTTT.

CDR3 in amino acids: CATSRDVRGDSPLHF. The CDR3 DNA reads as TGTGCCACCAGCAGAGATGTCAGGGGCGATTCACCCCTCCACTTT. The rearrangement links TRBV15 to TRBJ1-6, with D tentatively TRBD1 (6 bases). Germline CDR1 is LNHNV and CDR2 is YYDKDF (reference sequence). Trimming shortened V by 0 bases and J by 8 bases, and 11 bases separated the two germline ends. This CDR3 region has 15 residues.

The chain carries TRBV20-1 and TRBJ2-1; 9 bases are shared with TRBD2. Germline CDR1 reads DFQATT; CDR2 reads SNEGSKA (reference sequence). V gave up 3 bases and J gave up 2 bases; unmatched junction bases: 8. CDR3 length: 16 amino acids. The CDR3 bases are TGCAGTGCTAGCCCGCCTAGCGGGAAGACCTACAATGAGCAGTTCTTC. Its protein product is CSASPPSGKTYNEQFF.